The rows below give T cell receptor beta chains drawn from one sample of a study of T-cell reconstitution after alpha-beta-depleted transplantation in children. TCRdb itself ran the PCR reads through MiXCR, one entry per CDR3 protein. The table has about 610,000 distinct CDR3 sequences, roughly a tenth seen once; the top ten hold approximately 4.1%. The material sequenced was PBMCs from the stem cell graft donor, taken from the stem cell graft. These receptors came from a human donor who donated a stem cell graft to a child with acute myeloid leukemia. Both conserved end residues are part of each CDR3. Each record gives: V gene, D gene, J gene, clone size, CDR3 protein, CDR3 DNA. The D gene is left open where the match is weak. For some rows the clone size is stated as once, few or many, or as a class when expanded; others skip it.

V gene: TRBV6-2/TRBV6-3; D gene: NA; J gene: TRBJ2-5; clone size: few; CDR3 protein: CASSWRQQETQYF; CDR3 DNA: TGTGCCAGCAGTTGGAGACAGCAAGAGACCCAGTACTTC
V gene: TRBV20-1; D gene: TRBD2; J gene: TRBJ2-7; clone size: NA; CDR3 protein: CSARDPISGSHEQYF; CDR3 DNA: TGCAGTGCTAGAGATCCCATTAGCGGGAGCCACGAGCAGTACTTC
V gene: TRBV4-3; D gene: NA; J gene: TRBJ2-2; clone size: few; CDR3 protein: CASSTLGTGELFF; CDR3 DNA: TGCGCCAGCAGCACCCTGGGGACCGGGGAGCTGTTTTTT
V gene: TRBV27; D gene: NA; J gene: TRBJ2-5; clone size: few; CDR3 protein: CASHQETQYF; CDR3 DNA: TGTGCCAGCCATCAAGAGACCCAGTACTTC
V gene: TRBV6-1; D gene: NA; J gene: TRBJ1-3; clone size: many; CDR3 protein: CASSGTAGNGNTIYF; CDR3 DNA: TGTGCCAGCAGTGGGACGGCGGGCAATGGAAACACCATATATTTT
V gene: TRBV7-9; D gene: NA; J gene: TRBJ1-4; clone size: many; CDR3 protein: CASSLVQDPEKLFF; CDR3 DNA: TGTGCCAGCAGCTTAGTCCAGGATCCGGAAAAACTGTTTTTT
V gene: TRBV29-1; D gene: NA; J gene: TRBJ2-6; clone size: few; CDR3 protein: CSVAPWGTPNSGANVLTF; CDR3 DNA: TGCAGCGTTGCCCCGTGGGGGACCCCTAACTCTGGGGCCAACGTCCTGACTTTC
V gene: TRBV29-1; D gene: NA; J gene: TRBJ1-1; clone size: NA; CDR3 protein: CSVESGPNTEAFF; CDR3 DNA: TGCAGCGTTGAGTCAGGGCCGAACACTGAAGCTTTCTTT
V gene: TRBV7-2; D gene: NA; J gene: TRBJ2-7; clone size: many; CDR3 protein: CASSLELGGAYEQYF; CDR3 DNA: TGTGCCAGCAGCTTAGAATTAGGGGGTGCCTACGAGCAGTACTTC
V gene: TRBV5-1; D gene: NA; J gene: TRBJ2-1; clone size: NA; CDR3 protein: CASSPRTFGGNEQFF; CDR3 DNA: TGCGCCAGCAGCCCGAGGACCTTCGGGGGCAATGAGCAGTTCTTC
V gene: TRBV20-1; D gene: NA; J gene: TRBJ2-7; clone size: NA; CDR3 protein: CSARGAGFSYEQYF; CDR3 DNA: TGCAGTGCTAGAGGGGCGGGATTCTCCTACGAGCAGTACTTC
V gene: TRBV6-5; D gene: NA; J gene: TRBJ2-7; clone size: many; CDR3 protein: CASRDSKAHEQYF; CDR3 DNA: TGTGCCAGCAGAGACTCGAAGGCCCACGAGCAGTACTTC
V gene: TRBV4-3; D gene: NA; J gene: TRBJ2-7; clone size: many; CDR3 protein: CASSQDRDASYEQYF; CDR3 DNA: TGCGCCAGCAGCCAAGACCGGGACGCCTCCTACGAGCAGTACTTC
V gene: TRBV29-1; D gene: TRBD1; J gene: TRBJ1-2; clone size: many; CDR3 protein: CSVEEHRGYGYTF; CDR3 DNA: TGCAGCGTTGAAGAGCACAGGGGTTATGGCTACACCTTC
V gene: TRBV5-4; D gene: TRBD2; J gene: TRBJ2-5; clone size: few; CDR3 protein: CASSSRAGVSETQYF; CDR3 DNA: TGTGCCAGCAGCTCCCGTGCGGGAGTGAGCGAGACCCAGTACTTC
V gene: TRBV29-1; D gene: TRBD1; J gene: TRBJ2-3; clone size: many; CDR3 protein: CSAATGLRDTQYF; CDR3 DNA: TGCAGCGCCGCGACAGGGTTAAGGGATACGCAGTATTTT
V gene: TRBV29-1; D gene: NA; J gene: TRBJ2-7; clone size: NA; CDR3 protein: CSVLYRGPYEQYF; CDR3 DNA: TGCAGCGTTCTCTACCGGGGACCTTACGAGCAGTACTTC
V gene: TRBV27; D gene: NA; J gene: TRBJ1-5; clone size: few; CDR3 protein: CASSLSGYSNQPQHF; CDR3 DNA: TGTGCCAGCAGTTTATCGGGGTATAGCAATCAGCCCCAGCATTTT
V gene: TRBV12-3/TRBV12-4; D gene: TRBD1; J gene: TRBJ1-6; clone size: many; CDR3 protein: CASSSGGPSPLHF; CDR3 DNA: TGTGCCAGCAGTTCAGGGGGTCCTTCACCCCTCCACTTT
V gene: TRBV7-2; D gene: NA; J gene: TRBJ1-1; clone size: few; CDR3 protein: CASSLTGRNTEAFF; CDR3 DNA: TGTGCCAGCAGCTTGACAGGCCGGAACACTGAAGCTTTCTTT
V gene: TRBV5-1; D gene: NA; J gene: TRBJ2-1; clone size: NA; CDR3 protein: CASTRPGNEQFF; CDR3 DNA: TGCGCCAGCACCCGGCCGGGGAATGAGCAGTTCTTC
V gene: TRBV7-2; D gene: NA; J gene: TRBJ1-6; clone size: few; CDR3 protein: CASSLGPRSYNSPLHF; CDR3 DNA: TGTGCCAGCAGCTTAGGCCCCCGCTCCTATAATTCACCCCTCCACTTT
V gene: TRBV4-3; D gene: TRBD2; J gene: TRBJ2-1; clone size: NA; CDR3 protein: CASSQDGSSGRAGKQFF; CDR3 DNA: TGCGCCAGCAGCCAAGATGGTTCAAGCGGGAGGGCGGGGAAGCAGTTCTTC
V gene: TRBV15; D gene: TRBD2; J gene: TRBJ2-5; clone size: NA; CDR3 protein: CATSIEQTRLAGGEQETQYF; CDR3 DNA: TGTGCCACCAGCATTGAACAGACAAGACTAGCGGGAGGGGAACAAGAGACCCAGTACTTC
V gene: TRBV19; D gene: TRBD1; J gene: TRBJ2-7; clone size: NA; CDR3 protein: CASSRQSSRQGPYEQYF; CDR3 DNA: TGTGCCAGTAGTAGACAATCGTCCCGACAGGGACCCTACGAGCAGTACTTC
V gene: TRBV28; D gene: NA; J gene: TRBJ2-1; clone size: NA; CDR3 protein: CASSLTARASEQFF; CDR3 DNA: TGTGCCAGCAGTTTGACAGCCAGGGCAAGTGAGCAGTTCTTC
V gene: TRBV12-3/TRBV12-4; D gene: TRBD1; J gene: TRBJ1-1; clone size: NA; CDR3 protein: CASNLQGTATEAFF; CDR3 DNA: TGTGCCAGCAACCTACAGGGGACAGCCACTGAAGCTTTCTTT
V gene: TRBV12-3/TRBV12-4; D gene: TRBD1; J gene: TRBJ2-7; clone size: many; CDR3 protein: CASSLTGAEQYF; CDR3 DNA: TGTGCCAGCAGTTTGACAGGGGCCGAGCAGTACTTC
V gene: TRBV20-1; D gene: NA; J gene: TRBJ2-2; clone size: many; CDR3 protein: CSALFGANTGELFF; CDR3 DNA: TGCAGTGCCCTCTTTGGGGCGAACACCGGGGAGCTGTTTTTT
V gene: TRBV12-3/TRBV12-4; D gene: TRBD1; J gene: TRBJ2-3; clone size: many; CDR3 protein: CASRRTGQVGDTQYF; CDR3 DNA: TGTGCCAGCAGGCGGACAGGACAAGTGGGAGATACGCAGTATTTT
V gene: TRBV5-1; D gene: TRBD1; J gene: TRBJ1-6; clone size: NA; CDR3 protein: CASTHGDRGASSLHF; CDR3 DNA: TGCGCCAGCACCCATGGGGACAGGGGCGCTTCATCCCTCCACTTT
V gene: TRBV2; D gene: TRBD2; J gene: TRBJ2-1; clone size: NA; CDR3 protein: CASKRDYPRDEQFF; CDR3 DNA: TGTGCCAGCAAGAGGGACTACCCCAGGGATGAGCAGTTCTTC
V gene: TRBV5-1; D gene: TRBD2; J gene: TRBJ2-7; clone size: NA; CDR3 protein: CASSFNAGLAGTYEQYF; CDR3 DNA: TGCGCCAGCAGCTTCAATGCTGGACTAGCGGGGACCTACGAGCAGTACTTC
V gene: TRBV12-3/TRBV12-4; D gene: TRBD2; J gene: TRBJ2-7; clone size: once; CDR3 protein: CASSLTGPLAGEQYF; CDR3 DNA: TGTGCCAGCAGTTTGACGGGACCTTTAGCGGGCGAGCAGTACTTC
V gene: TRBV19; D gene: TRBD1; J gene: TRBJ2-1; clone size: NA; CDR3 protein: CASSMGQGLDEQFF; CDR3 DNA: TGTGCCAGTAGTATGGGACAGGGCCTTGATGAGCAGTTCTTC
V gene: TRBV7-7; D gene: NA; J gene: TRBJ2-5; clone size: NA; CDR3 protein: CASSLVGGKETQYF; CDR3 DNA: TGTGCTAGCAGCTTAGTAGGGGGGAAAGAGACCCAGTACTTC
V gene: TRBV20-1; D gene: NA; J gene: TRBJ1-5; clone size: few; CDR3 protein: CSAREWQPSNQPQHF; CDR3 DNA: TGCAGTGCTAGAGAATGGCAGCCAAGCAATCAGCCCCAGCATTTT
V gene: TRBV2; D gene: TRBD1; J gene: TRBJ2-7; clone size: few; CDR3 protein: CASSVDRDPTYEQYF; CDR3 DNA: TGTGCCAGCAGTGTAGACAGGGACCCAACTTACGAGCAGTACTTC
V gene: TRBV27; D gene: NA; J gene: TRBJ2-7; clone size: NA; CDR3 protein: CASSLGAFPYEQYF; CDR3 DNA: TGTGCCAGCAGTTTAGGTGCCTTTCCCTACGAGCAGTACTTC
V gene: TRBV20-1; D gene: NA; J gene: TRBJ2-5; clone size: many; CDR3 protein: CSARGREYQETQYF; CDR3 DNA: TGCAGTGCTAGAGGGAGAGAGTACCAAGAGACCCAGTACTTC
V gene: TRBV27; D gene: TRBD2; J gene: TRBJ2-3; clone size: many; CDR3 protein: CASSLGTSGRIRTDTQYF; CDR3 DNA: TGTGCCAGCAGTTTAGGGACTAGCGGGAGGATACGCACAGATACGCAGTATTTT
V gene: TRBV20-1; D gene: TRBD2; J gene: TRBJ2-5; clone size: few; CDR3 protein: CSASPGLARETQYF; CDR3 DNA: TGCAGTGCAAGTCCGGGACTAGCTAGAGAGACCCAGTACTTC
V gene: TRBV20-1; D gene: NA; J gene: TRBJ1-1; clone size: few; CDR3 protein: CSAQAYRVGTEAFF; CDR3 DNA: TGCAGTGCTCAAGCCTACAGGGTTGGCACTGAAGCTTTCTTT
V gene: TRBV14; D gene: NA; J gene: TRBJ2-7; clone size: few; CDR3 protein: CASSLSGAGRTYEQYF; CDR3 DNA: TGTGCCAGCAGCCTCTCCGGGGCAGGGAGAACCTACGAGCAGTACTTC
V gene: TRBV29-1; D gene: NA; J gene: TRBJ2-7; clone size: many; CDR3 protein: CSVESTGESYEQYF; CDR3 DNA: TGCAGCGTTGAATCAACGGGAGAGTCCTACGAGCAGTACTTC
V gene: TRBV20-1; D gene: TRBD2; J gene: TRBJ2-2; clone size: many; CDR3 protein: CSARDRTSGVRGELFF; CDR3 DNA: TGCAGTGCTAGAGATAGGACTAGCGGGGTGCGGGGGGAGCTGTTTTTT
V gene: TRBV7-2; D gene: NA; J gene: TRBJ2-1; clone size: NA; CDR3 protein: CASSPPPLEQFF; CDR3 DNA: TGTGCCAGCAGCCCACCCCCACTTGAGCAGTTCTTC
V gene: TRBV7-2; D gene: TRBD1; J gene: TRBJ2-7; clone size: NA; CDR3 protein: CASSSDRGPSLGEQYF; CDR3 DNA: TGTGCCAGCAGCTCGGACAGGGGGCCCTCCCTGGGGGAGCAGTACTTC
V gene: TRBV20-1; D gene: TRBD2; J gene: TRBJ2-1; clone size: NA; CDR3 protein: CSARDWTSGREDEQFF; CDR3 DNA: TGCAGTGCTAGAGATTGGACTAGCGGGAGAGAGGATGAGCAGTTCTTC
V gene: TRBV12-3/TRBV12-4; D gene: NA; J gene: TRBJ2-3; clone size: many; CDR3 protein: CASSLGQLADTQYF; CDR3 DNA: TGTGCCAGCAGTTTAGGACAGTTGGCAGATACGCAGTATTTT
V gene: TRBV29-1; D gene: NA; J gene: TRBJ1-4; clone size: few; CDR3 protein: CSFRDNVAEKLFF; CDR3 DNA: TGCAGCTTTCGGGACAATGTCGCTGAAAAACTGTTTTTT
V gene: TRBV6-2/TRBV6-3; D gene: NA; J gene: TRBJ1-1; clone size: few; CDR3 protein: CASSYGGPNTEAFF; CDR3 DNA: TGTGCCAGCAGTTACGGGGGGCCGAACACTGAAGCTTTCTTT
V gene: TRBV20-1; D gene: NA; J gene: TRBJ2-3; clone size: NA; CDR3 protein: CSASRSTDTQYF; CDR3 DNA: TGCAGTGCTAGCCGTAGCACAGATACGCAGTATTTT
V gene: TRBV15; D gene: NA; J gene: TRBJ2-1; clone size: many; CDR3 protein: CATHIGQKSNEQFF; CDR3 DNA: TGTGCCACCCACATAGGACAGAAGTCCAATGAGCAGTTCTTC
V gene: TRBV7-9; D gene: NA; J gene: TRBJ1-1; clone size: many; CDR3 protein: CASSLIGTEAFF; CDR3 DNA: TGTGCCAGCAGTCTAATCGGAACTGAAGCTTTCTTT